Listed below are T cell receptor beta chains from one sample, sequenced in a study of T cell changes during pregnancy in multiple sclerosis. The repertoire was sequenced with immunoSEQ multiplex PCR; TCRdb's copy has only in-frame clones and lacks some. The profile shows tens of thousands of clones, 90% to 95% of them singletons. This specimen was CD4+ T cells from peripheral blood mononuclear cells, taken before pregnancy. These receptor sequences come from a female donor with multiple sclerosis, enrolled in a pregnancy study. Both conserved end residues are part of each CDR3. Each record gives: CDR3 length, D gene, J gene, V gene, clone size, CDR3 protein, CDR3 DNA. A D gene is named only where the DNA matches it firmly. Not all rows give a size; the values are once, few, many and, for expanded clones, a class.

16	TRBD1	TRBJ1-6	TRBV18	once	CASSPYTGTENSPLHF	TGTGCCAGCTCACCCTACACCGGGACAGAGAATTCACCCCTCCACTTT
15	TRBD1	TRBJ2-7	TRBV19	NA	CASSTQGVLPYEQYF	TGTGCCAGTAGTACACAGGGGGTGTTACCCTACGAGCAGTACTTC
13	NA	TRBJ2-5	TRBV11-3	NA	CASRGQREETQYF	TGTGCCAGCAGGGGACAGCGGGAGGAGACCCAGTACTTC
13	TRBD1	TRBJ2-3	TRBV9	NA	CASSLQGADTQYF	TGTGCCAGCAGCCTCCAGGGGGCAGATACGCAGTATTTT
14	TRBD1	TRBJ1-2	TRBV2	NA	CASVGQPLFYGYTF	TGTGCCAGCGTGGGACAGCCACTCTTCTATGGCTACACCTTC
16	NA	TRBJ2-4	TRBV5-4	NA	CASTPGGQLAKNIQYF	TGTGCCAGCACGCCGGGGGGACAACTAGCCAAAAACATTCAGTACTTC
13	NA	TRBJ1-5	TRBV18	NA	CASSLDRGQPQHF	TGTGCCAGCTCGTTGGACCGGGGTCAGCCCCAGCATTTT
15	TRBD1	TRBJ2-7	TRBV6-5	NA	CASSYSRGRWGEQYF	TGTGCCAGCAGTTACTCGAGGGGGCGCTGGGGCGAGCAGTACTTC
8	TRBD1	TRBJ1-2	TRBV7-9	NA	CAQGAGTF	TGTGCTCAGGGGGCGGGCACCTTC
16	NA	TRBJ2-1	TRBV19	NA	CASSILAGGSYNEQFF	TGTGCCAGTAGTATCCTTGCGGGCGGCTCCTACAATGAGCAGTTCTTC
15	TRBD1	TRBJ2-1	TRBV9	NA	CASSPGTGGHNEQFF	TGTGCCAGCAGCCCAGGGACAGGGGGTCACAATGAGCAGTTCTTC
16	NA	TRBJ1-3	TRBV5-6	NA	CASSLIDLGGGNTIYF	TGTGCCAGCAGCTTGATTGATTTGGGAGGTGGAAACACCATATATTTT
15	TRBD1	TRBJ1-6	TRBV9	NA	CASSPLGQGGPPLHF	TGTGCCAGCAGCCCCCTGGGACAGGGTGGGCCACCCCTCCACTTT
15	TRBD1	TRBJ1-2	TRBV4-2	NA	CASSQGPGQVYGYTF	TGTGCCAGCAGCCAGGGCCCGGGACAGGTCTATGGCTACACCTTC
11	NA	TRBJ2-7	TRBV7-2	NA	CASSLRFEQYF	TGTGCCAGCAGCCTGAGATTCGAGCAGTACTTC
14	NA	TRBJ2-3	TRBV6-4	NA	CASSAGTSTDTQYF	TGTGCCAGCAGTGCCGGGACTAGCACAGATACGCAGTATTTT
13	NA	TRBJ2-3	TRBV29-1	NA	CSVAPTPVDTQYF	TGCAGCGTTGCCCCCACACCCGTGGATACGCAGTATTTT
11	TRBD2	TRBJ2-5	TRBV20-1	NA	CSARDYGLEYF	TGCAGTGCTAGAGATTATGGACTAGAGTACTTC
17	TRBD1	TRBJ2-7	TRBV7-2	NA	CASSLSIPGQYSYEQYF	TGTGCCAGCAGCTTATCAATACCGGGACAGTATTCCTACGAGCAGTACTTC
14	NA	TRBJ2-5	TRBV27	once	CATKRTQYQETQYF	TGTGCCACCAAGAGGACACAGTACCAAGAGACCCAGTACTTC
13	NA	TRBJ1-5	TRBV5-1	NA	CASSFQGCQPQHF	TGCGCCAGCAGCTTTCAGGGTTGTCAGCCCCAGCATTTT
13	NA	TRBJ1-1	TRBV11-2	NA	CASSFVSNTEAFF	TGTGCCAGCAGCTTCGTTTCGAACACTGAAGCTTTCTTT
12	NA	TRBJ2-5	TRBV10-3	NA	CAMGGSQETQYF	TGTGCCATGGGAGGCTCGCAAGAGACCCAGTACTTC
14	NA	TRBJ1-1	TRBV19	NA	CASSIQAMNTEAFF	TGTGCCAGTAGTATTCAGGCTATGAACACTGAAGCTTTCTTT
16	NA	TRBJ2-3	TRBV6-6	NA	CASSYSEQISTDTQYF	TGTGCCAGCAGTTACTCGGAGCAGATAAGCACAGATACGCAGTATTTT
13	NA	TRBJ1-2	TRBV6-1	NA	CASSPTAYYGYTF	TGTGCCAGCAGTCCGACAGCCTACTATGGCTACACCTTC
13	NA	TRBJ2-5	TRBV6-1	once	CASLQARQETQYF	TGTGCCAGCCTCCAGGCTCGTCAAGAGACCCAGTACTTC
16	TRBD1	TRBJ1-2	TRBV7-2	NA	CASSLTGQGASYGYTF	TGTGCCAGCAGCTTAACGGGACAGGGGGCGAGCTATGGCTACACCTTC
14	TRBD1	TRBJ1-2	TRBV7-3	few	CASSSTGTGNGYTF	TGTGCCAGCAGCTCCACCGGGACAGGGAACGGCTACACCTTC
13	TRBD1	TRBJ1-6	TRBV19	few	CASQTGANSPLHF	TGTGCCAGCCAGACAGGGGCGAATTCACCCCTCCACTTT
13	NA	TRBJ1-1	TRBV30	few	CAWSPSRNTEAFF	TGTGCCTGGAGTCCCTCCCGGAACACTGAAGCTTTCTTT
14	TRBD1	TRBJ2-7	TRBV7-6	NA	CASSTGTAGYEQYF	TGTGCCAGCAGCACTGGGACAGCAGGTTACGAGCAGTACTTC
12	NA	TRBJ1-5	TRBV5-6	NA	CASSLRSQPQHF	TGTGCCAGCAGCCTGCGGAGTCAGCCCCAGCATTTT
16	TRBD1	TRBJ2-7	TRBV25-1	NA	CASSAVDRGRDYEQYF	TGTGCCAGCAGTGCCGTTGACAGGGGGCGCGACTACGAGCAGTACTTC
12	NA	TRBJ2-7	TRBV14	NA	CASSPGWYEQYF	TGTGCCAGCAGCCCGGGTTGGTACGAGCAGTACTTC
12	NA	TRBJ1-3	TRBV28	NA	CASSGRLYTIYF	TGTGCCAGCAGTGGCAGGCTATACACCATATATTTT
14	TRBD2	TRBJ2-7	TRBV28	NA	CASSPGGTTYEQYF	TGTGCCAGCAGCCCTGGAGGGACTACCTACGAGCAGTACTTC
12	NA	TRBJ1-2	TRBV19	NA	CASSNRVTGYTF	TGTGCCAGTAGTAACAGGGTAACTGGCTACACCTTC
13	NA	TRBJ1-1	TRBV7-6	NA	CASSLAPGIEAFF	TGTGCCAGCAGCTTAGCGCCAGGGATTGAAGCTTTCTTT
13	NA	TRBJ1-2	TRBV7-2	NA	CASSSLLNLRGTF	TGTGCCAGCAGCTCCCTTCTCAACCTACGGGGCACCTTC
14	NA	TRBJ2-5	TRBV18	NA	CASQPGREQETQYF	TGTGCCAGCCAACCGGGAAGGGAACAAGAGACCCAGTACTTC
13	TRBD1	TRBJ1-1	TRBV11-1	once	CASMARGRSEAFF	TGTGCCAGCATGGCCAGGGGGCGGTCTGAAGCTTTCTTT
14	NA	TRBJ2-3	TRBV7-2	NA	CASSGGLHTDTQYF	TGTGCCAGCAGCGGAGGACTACACACAGATACGCAGTATTTT
11	NA	TRBJ2-1	TRBV16	NA	CASSQRGEQFF	TGTGCCAGCAGCCAACGCGGGGAGCAGTTCTTC
15	NA	TRBJ2-2	TRBV11-3	NA	CASSFAPGWDGGLFF	TGTGCCAGCAGCTTCGCTCCCGGTTGGGACGGGGGGCTGTTTTTT
15	TRBD2	TRBJ2-7	TRBV4-3	NA	CASSQDGTSGYEQYF	TGCGCCAGCAGCCAAGACGGGACTAGCGGGTACGAGCAGTACTTC
10	NA	TRBJ2-7	TRBV2	NA	CASSTYEQYF	TGTGCCAGCAGTACATACGAGCAGTACTTC
14	TRBD1	TRBJ1-2	TRBV30	once	CAWTEDRVGYGYTF	TGTGCCTGGACCGAGGACAGGGTCGGCTATGGCTACACCTTC
13	NA	TRBJ2-1	TRBV6-1	NA	CAFSPAPGFEQFF	TGTGCCTTCTCCCCCGCGCCAGGGTTTGAGCAGTTCTTC
17	TRBD1	TRBJ1-6	TRBV9	once	CASSADTGAHYNSPLHF	TGTGCCAGCAGCGCGGACACAGGGGCGCACTATAATTCACCCCTCCACTTT
13	NA	TRBJ1-3	TRBV19	NA	CASSTLSGNTIYF	TGTGCCAGTAGTACACTCTCTGGAAACACCATATATTTT
18	TRBD2	TRBJ2-2	TRBV19	NA	CASNKGLAGGKSTGELFF	TGTGCCAGTAATAAGGGACTAGCGGGGGGTAAGAGCACCGGGGAGCTGTTTTTT
12	NA	TRBJ2-1	TRBV19	once	CASSFGAVEQFF	TGTGCCAGTAGTTTTGGGGCAGTTGAGCAGTTCTTC
13	TRBD2	TRBJ2-2	TRBV29-1	NA	CSVRGGGTGELFF	TGCAGCGTACGCGGGGGTGGGACCGGGGAGCTGTTTTTT
19	TRBD2	TRBJ2-7	TRBV30	NA	CAWSLVHGTSFLSSYEQYF	TGTGCCTGGAGTCTTGTACACGGGACTAGCTTTCTGAGCTCCTACGAGCAGTACTTC
16	NA	TRBJ1-3	TRBV18	NA	CASSPIIDFSGNTIYF	TGTGCCAGCTCACCAATAATAGATTTCTCTGGAAACACCATATATTTT
17	NA	TRBJ2-1	TRBV4-2	NA	CASSQDPGKGGDNEQFF	TGTGCCAGCAGCCAAGATCCGGGGAAGGGGGGGGACAATGAGCAGTTCTTC
15	TRBD1	TRBJ2-7	TRBV7-2	NA	CASSLGGQGLYEQYF	TGTGCCAGCAGCTTAGGGGGACAGGGGTTGTACGAGCAGTACTTC
15	NA	TRBJ2-7	TRBV19	once	CASSIQWTATYEQYF	TGTGCCAGTAGTATACAGTGGACAGCGACCTACGAGCAGTACTTC
14	NA	TRBJ1-3	TRBV6-5	NA	CASLEGAGGNTIYF	TGTGCCAGCCTCGAAGGAGCAGGGGGAAACACCATATATTTT